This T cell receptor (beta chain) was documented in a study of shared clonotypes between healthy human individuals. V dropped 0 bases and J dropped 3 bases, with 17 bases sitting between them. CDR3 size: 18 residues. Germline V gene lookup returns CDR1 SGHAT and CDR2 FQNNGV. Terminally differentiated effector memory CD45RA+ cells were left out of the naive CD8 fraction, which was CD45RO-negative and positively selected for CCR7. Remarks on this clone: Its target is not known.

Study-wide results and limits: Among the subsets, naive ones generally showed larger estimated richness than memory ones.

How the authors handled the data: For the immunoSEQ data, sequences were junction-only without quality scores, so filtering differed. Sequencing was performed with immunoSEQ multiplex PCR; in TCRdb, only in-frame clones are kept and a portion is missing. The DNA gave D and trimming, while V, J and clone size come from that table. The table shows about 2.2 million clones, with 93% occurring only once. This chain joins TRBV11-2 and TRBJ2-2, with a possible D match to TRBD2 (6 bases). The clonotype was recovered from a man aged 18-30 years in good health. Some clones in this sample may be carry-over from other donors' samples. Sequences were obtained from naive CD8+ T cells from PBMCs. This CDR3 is CASSLDLLSGTYTGELFF. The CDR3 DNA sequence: TGTGCCAGCAGCTTAGATCTGCTTAGCGGAACCTACACCGGGGAGCTGTTTTTT.